A selection of T cell receptor beta chains follows, all from one sample in a study of control samples from healthy donors and cancer patients. Profiling relied on immunoSEQ multiplex PCR, and the TCRdb table lists in-frame clones only, not all of them. The data hold about 270,000 clones, with roughly four fifths observed a single time. The specimen sequenced was PBMCs. These receptors came from a woman aged 60-75 years with lung cancer. Each CDR3 is given with its conserved first and last residue. Expanded clones are given a class, and other clones once, few, many or no size at all.

v_gene	j_gene	abundance	CDR3aa
TRBV5-1	TRBJ1-1	-	CASSLDGVVGTEAFF
TRBV5-6	TRBJ1-5	-	CASSEQGGNQPQHF
TRBV4-2	TRBJ1-6	-	CASSQDNRANSPLHF
TRBV7-2	TRBJ2-1	few	CASSSSPGVSQFF
TRBV10-3	TRBJ2-3	few	CAISAVSKTSGRARNRVDTQYF
TRBV4-1	TRBJ2-1	-	CASSQGVRSYNEQFF
TRBV2	TRBJ2-6	-	CASSDSPSSGANVLTF
TRBV5-1	TRBJ2-3	-	CASSPGGGSPTDTQYF
TRBV7-2	TRBJ2-3	once	CASSRRLAGAGDTQYF
TRBV11-2	TRBJ1-1	-	CASSLSPGNTEAFF
TRBV28	TRBJ1-5	-	CASSLGGARNQPQHF
TRBV30	TRBJ1-2	-	CAWSPGGLGYTF
TRBV11-3	TRBJ2-1	once	CASSQGLAGGNEQFF
TRBV30	TRBJ2-7	-	CAWSVPSDEQYF
TRBV5-1	TRBJ2-7	-	CASRKDVLSYEQYF
TRBV19	TRBJ2-3	-	CASIPRGRTDTQYF
TRBV20-1	TRBJ2-2	-	CSASQGLAGNTGELFF